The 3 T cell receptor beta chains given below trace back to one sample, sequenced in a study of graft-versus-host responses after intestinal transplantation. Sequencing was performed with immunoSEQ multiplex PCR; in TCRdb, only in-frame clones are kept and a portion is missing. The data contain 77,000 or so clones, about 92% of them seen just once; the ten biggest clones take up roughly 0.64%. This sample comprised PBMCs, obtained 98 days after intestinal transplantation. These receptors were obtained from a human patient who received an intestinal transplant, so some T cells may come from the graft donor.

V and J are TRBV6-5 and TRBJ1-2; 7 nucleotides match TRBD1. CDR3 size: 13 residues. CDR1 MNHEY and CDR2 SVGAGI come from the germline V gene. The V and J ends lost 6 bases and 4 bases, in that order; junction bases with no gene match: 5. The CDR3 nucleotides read TGTGCCAGCAGCCGGGACAGCTCCTATGGCTACACCTTC. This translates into CASSRDSSYGYTF.

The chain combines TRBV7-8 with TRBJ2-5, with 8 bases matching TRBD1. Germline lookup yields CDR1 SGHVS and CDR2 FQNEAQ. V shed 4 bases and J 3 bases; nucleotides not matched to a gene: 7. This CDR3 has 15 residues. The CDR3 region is CASSSRTGRKETQYF. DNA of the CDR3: TGTGCCAGCAGCTCCCGGACAGGGAGAAAAGAGACCCAGTACTTC.

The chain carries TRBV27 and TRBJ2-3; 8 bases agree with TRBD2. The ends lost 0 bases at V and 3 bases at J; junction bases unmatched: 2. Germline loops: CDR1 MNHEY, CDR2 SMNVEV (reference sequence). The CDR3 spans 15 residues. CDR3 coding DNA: TGTGCCAGCAGTTTATCTAGCGGGGCTACAGATACGCAGTATTTT. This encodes CASSLSSGATDTQYF.